This TCR beta chain is from a study of cytomegalovirus exposure and HLA in healthy donors. The wider study: One earlier analysis, a look at 180 million or so T cells, found approximately 120 million unique TCR beta sequences. Study outcomes and limitations: It was only CMV serostatus that was available as immune exposure information.

This CDR3 is 12 amino acids long. Trimming at V came to 9 bases and at J to 8 bases, leaving 6 bases not matched to a gene. Germline lookup yields CDR1 LNHDA and CDR2 SQIVND (reference sequence). PCR involved 60 Vbeta and 13 Jbeta primers. Profiling relied on immunoSEQ multiplex PCR, and the TCRdb table lists in-frame clones only, not all of them. The sample lists under 300,000 clones, roughly four fifths seen once, with 1.5% to 2.5% in the top ten. This clone occurred a few times. The antigen is not known. The chain couples TRBV19 to TRBJ1-2; 10 bases are a match to TRBD1. Sequencing was done on a sample of PBMCs. The TCR comes from a woman in her thirties or forties in good health and CMV-seropositive. The CDR3 loop is CASGDRGDGYTF. The CDR3 nucleotides are TGTGCCAGCGGGGACAGGGGAGACGGCTACACCTTC.